This TCR beta chain was identified during a study of regulatory T cells in long-lasting Graves disease. This clonotype has just a few counts. The antigen is unknown. TCR beta libraries were built with iRepertoire HTBI primers and Arm-PCR of CDR3 regions. Each CDR3 protein gets one entry after TCRdb re-called the multiplex PCR reads with MiXCR. Found here are 350,000 to 450,000 distinct CDR3 sequences, approximately 16% of them singletons; the top ten hold about 27%. Time point here: newly diagnosed GD, antithyroid drugs for less than 3 months. Isolated PBMC RNA provided the starting material for the TCR library. In Xi'an, China, an endocrinology department was the source of patients. The V and J ends lost 7 bases and 4 bases respectively, with 14 bases between them. CDR1 is SQVTM, CDR2 ANQGSEA, per germline. The CDR3 runs to 13 residues. General observations from the study: Clonotypes that were public and shared totalled about 2,500 in persistent patients versus 750 to 1,000 in new patients.

The same specimen was also included in a second study, on T cells in Graves' hyperthyroidism and ophthalmopathy. From that second work: Exclusion criteria comprised uncontrolled infection, other autoimmune disease, pregnancy or lactation. The TCR CDR3 first-round RT-PCR relied on the HTBI primer set.

The TCR sequence derives from a man aged 35 to 55 with Graves disease. V and J are TRBV29-1 and TRBJ1-3; D remains unclear. The source material was peripheral blood mononuclear cells (PBMCs), sampled at new diagnosis, from a patient treated with antithyroid drugs. CDR3 DNA: TGCAGCGCAAGGAGAGGATCGGGAAACACCATATATTTT. This codes for CSARRGSGNTIYF.